The clone carrying this T cell receptor beta chain was picked up a small number of times. The germline V gene has CDR1 MDHEN and CDR2 SYDVKM. CDR3 length: 12 amino acids. V lost 6 bases and J 10 bases, leaving 10 bases between the germline ends. The repertoire was sequenced with immunoSEQ multiplex PCR; TCRdb's copy has only in-frame clones and lacks some. The data show under 85,000 clones, about 86% seen once. The source of the sample is a study of OX40 agonist ivuxolimab in advanced cancers. About the research overall: Head and neck, renal cell, melanoma or hepatocellular carcinoma were the cancers that dose-escalation patients had.

V and J are TRBV28 and TRBJ1-6; perhaps TRBD1 as D (6 bases). The clonotype comes from an adult with an advanced solid tumor such as melanoma, head and neck, liver or kidney cancer. The sample here was CD4+ or CD8+ T cells sorted from blood, taken in a trial of the OX40 agonist ivuxolimab. This CDR3 reads CASRRGLSPLHF. The CDR3 DNA is TGTGCCAGCAGGCGGGGGCTGTCACCCCTCCACTTT.